Following are 4 T cell receptor beta chains from one sample sequenced in a study of shared clonotypes between healthy human individuals. This table comes from immunoSEQ multiplex PCR, and its TCRdb copy is limited to in-frame clones, with some not included. The repertoire holds under 1,900,000 clones, with roughly 98.5% as singletons. The sequencing input was naive CD4+ T cells sorted from blood. Subset noted: CD45RA+ positively selected. Receptors originate from a young man in good health.

The rearrangement links TRBV10-3 to TRBJ2-1, with no clear D. CDR3 size: 15 residues. Germline assignment: CDR1 ENHRY and CDR2 SYGVKD. V was cut by 2 bases and J by 9 bases, with 17 bases left in between. For the CDR3, the DNA is TGTGCCATCAGTGAGGGCCCTATTAGTGATAGTGAGCAGTTCTTC. Protein: CAISEGPISDSEQFF.

The V call is TRBV7-2, the J call TRBJ2-5, with D possibly being TRBD2 (7 bases). Trimming cost V 2 bases and J 2 bases, with 21 bases left between them. Germline V gene data show CDR1 as SGHTA and CDR2 as FQGNSA. CDR3 size: 18 residues. In nucleotides, the CDR3 is TGTGCCAGCAGCTTATTGAAGGGGGAGGGGCGTCGGCAAGAGACCCAGTACTTC. Translating gives CASSLLKGEGRRQETQYF. Looking up the rest from reference TRBV7-2 and TRBJ2-5 gives the full variable domain: GAGVSQSPSNKVTEKGKDVELRCDPISGHTALYWYRQSLGQGLEFLIYFQGNSAPDKSGLPSDRFSAERTGGSVSTLTIQRTQQEDSAVYLCASSLLKGEGRRQETQYFGPGTRLLVL.

The chain carries TRBV28 and TRBJ1-5; D unclear. V lost 6 bases, J lost 1 base, and 10 bases lay in between. From germline, CDR1 is MDHEN and CDR2 SYDVKM. The CDR3 consists of 14 residues. CDR3 in amino acids: CASSFGPSNQPQHF. CDR3 DNA: TGTGCCAGCAGCTTCGGACCGAGCAATCAGCCCCAGCATTTT.

A remark on this clone: The same CDR3 can be traced to other DNA sequences in this sample. This rearrangement joins TRBV18 to TRBJ2-3; the D is unclear. Trimming took 1 base from V and 2 from J, leaving 13 bases between them. The CDR3 covers 16 residues. The germline V gene encodes CDR1 KGHSH and CDR2 LQKENI. This CDR3 is CASSPLGPPDTDTQYF. CDR3 sequence (DNA): TGTGCCAGCTCACCACTTGGCCCCCCAGACACAGATACGCAGTATTTT. Combining the CDR3 with reference TRBV18 and TRBJ2-3 gives the whole variable domain NAGVMQNPRHLVRRRGQEARLRCSPMKGHSHVYWYRQLPEEGLKFMVYLQKENIIDESGMPKERFSAEFPKEGPSILRIQQVVRGDSAAYFCASSPLGPPDTDTQYFGPGTRLTVL.